This T cell receptor beta chain is drawn from a study of metastatic and nonmetastatic thyroid tumors. The overall study: Malignant thyroid and benign thyroid patients provided blood and tumor or nodule tissue whose repertoires were compared. Findings and limits, study-wide: Significantly greater TCR beta diversity was reportedly found in malignant thyroid tumors than in benign nodules (in blood and tumor).

Germline-derived CDR1 and CDR2 are GTSNPN and SVGIG (reference sequence). The length of the CDR3 is 15 residues. Deletions cut 5 bases from V and 4 bases from J, with 18 bases between. Ahead of thyroid surgery, no patient had received treatment of any kind. The authors' processing: The authors used CDR3 differences across clinicopathological groups to build a distant-metastasis classifier for papillary thyroid cancer. TCRdb re-analyzed the PCR reads through MiXCR. The V and J calls reflect TCRdb's pipeline rather than the authors' work. Of under 95,000 clones in the sample, over 8.5% were seen once. This clone was counted ten times or more. Antigen specificity is unknown.

This sequence was found in a female donor with papillary thyroid cancer or a benign thyroid nodule (not recorded which). Some clones in this sample may be carry-over from other donors' samples. V usage is TRBV30 and J usage is TRBJ1-5, with a tentative D call TRBD1 (5 bases). Source material: blood. The CDR3 reads CAWSLGAQANQPQHF. CDR3 DNA sequence: TGTGCCTGGTCCCTAGGGGCACAGGCAAATCAGCCCCAGCATTTT.